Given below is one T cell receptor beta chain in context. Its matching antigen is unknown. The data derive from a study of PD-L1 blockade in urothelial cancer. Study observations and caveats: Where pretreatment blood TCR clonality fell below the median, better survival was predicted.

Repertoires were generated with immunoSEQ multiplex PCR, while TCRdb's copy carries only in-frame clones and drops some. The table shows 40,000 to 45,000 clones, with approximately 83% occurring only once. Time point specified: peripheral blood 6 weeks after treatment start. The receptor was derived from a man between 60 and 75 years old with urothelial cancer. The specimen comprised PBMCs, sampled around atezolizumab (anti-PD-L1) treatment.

The DNA of the CDR3 is TGCGCCAGCAGGGAGGGGGCGCGAACTAATGAAAAACTGTTTTTT. It yields the protein CASREGARTNEKLFF. J is TRBJ1-4 and V is TRBV5-1; 7 bases agree with TRBD1. The CDR3 has 15 residues. Trimming took 5 bases from V and 1 from J; bases not matched to a gene: 5. Per the germline V gene, CDR1 is SGHRS and CDR2 is YFSETQ.